These 18 T cell receptor beta chains originate from one sample sequenced in a study of spatial heterogeneity in lung cancer. Sample time point: blood at routine non-recurrence follow-up after resection. In each case, whole RNA from tumor, nontumor lung or frozen PBMC was sequenced unsorted. TCRdb re-called the 5' RACE reads through MiXCR, storing one row per CDR3 protein. The table includes roughly 26,000 distinct CDR3 sequences, 6% detected once. The material was PBMCs, obtained at follow-up. The receptor source for this set is a male donor with early-stage non-small cell lung cancer.

This clonotype was observed many times. Written as DNA, the CDR3 is TGCAGCGGTGGGACAAATTCACAAGAGACCCAGTACTTC. Protein sequence: CSGGTNSQETQYF. The rearrangement joins TRBV29-1 to TRBJ2-5; perhaps TRBD1 as D (6 bases). The germline CDR1 and CDR2 sequences are SQVTM and ANQGSEA. The CDR3 is 13 amino acids. Deletions cut 7 bases from V and 2 bases from J, with 14 bases between.

This clonotype was counted at least ten times. The chain combines TRBV5-1 with TRBJ1-1, with D possibly being TRBD1 (5 bases). The CDR3 contains 12 residues. Trimming removed 7 bases at V and 7 bases at J, with 14 bases between. From germline, CDR1 is SGHRS and CDR2 YFSETQ. The chain's CDR3 is CASFEGPYEAFF. CDR3 DNA: TGCGCCAGCTTCGAGGGGCCCTATGAAGCTTTCTTT.

The chain is built from TRBV18 and TRBJ2-5, with D maybe TRBD1 (6 bases). The V and J ends lost 3 bases and 5 bases respectively, with 19 bases between them. Germline CDR1 and CDR2: KGHSH and LQKENI. The CDR3 length is 16 residues. CDR3 DNA: TGTGCCAGCTCACCCTCCGGGACAATGGGTTCTGAGACCCAGTACTTC. Translated: CASSPSGTMGSETQYF.

This clonotype was counted a few times. V usage is TRBV6-2 or TRBV6-3 and J usage is TRBJ1-2, with TRBD1 as a possible D gene (6 bases). Germline CDR1 MNHEY, CDR2 SVGEGT. Trimming shortened V by 6 bases and J by 0 bases, and 14 bases separated the two germline ends. The CDR3 runs to 15 residues. This chain's CDR3 is CASSPRGGANYGYTF. In nucleotides, the CDR3 is TGTGCCAGCAGCCCCCGAGGGGGAGCTAACTATGGCTACACCTTC.

The V gene is TRBV19, the J gene TRBJ1-3; D not resolved. Germline V CDR1 and CDR2: LNHDA, SQIVND (reference sequence). This CDR3 has 15 residues. Trimming removed 3 bases at V and 3 bases at J, with 12 bases between. The CDR3 is CASSMDGSNGNTIYF. The CDR3 region has the DNA TGTGCCAGTAGTATGGACGGATCAAATGGAAACACCATATATTTT. The full variable domain, completed using reference TRBV19 and TRBJ1-3, is DGGITQSPKYLFRKEGQNVTLSCEQNLNHDAMYWYRQDPGQGLRLIYYSQIVNDFQKGDIAEGYSVSREKKESFPLTVTSAQKNPTAFYLCASSMDGSNGNTIYFGEGSWLTVV.

The table lists this clonotype with many counts. The CDR3 region has the DNA TGCGCCAGCAGCCAAGAACGTTACACTGAAGCTTTCTTT. Its translation: CASSQERYTEAFF. The J gene is TRBJ1-1, the V gene TRBV4-3; D unclear. V lost 0 bases and J lost 3, with 5 bases in between. The CDR3 length is 13 residues. Germline assignment: CDR1 LGHNA and CDR2 YSLEER.

Only a few counts were recorded for this clonotype. The genes are TRBV18 and TRBJ2-2; D might be TRBD1 (6 bases). The CDR3 has 15 residues. Per the germline V gene, CDR1 is KGHSH and CDR2 is LQKENI. V lost 2 bases to trimming and J lost 6 bases, with 13 bases between them. The CDR3 region is CASSPDSTGSGELFF. For the CDR3, the DNA is TGTGCCAGCTCACCAGACAGTACAGGGTCCGGGGAGCTGTTTTTT.

This clonotype was counted at least ten times. The J gene is TRBJ2-1, the V gene TRBV7-8; D uncertain. Germline CDR1 reads SGHVS; CDR2 reads FQNEAQ. V was clipped by 1 base and J by 5 bases, with 6 bases between them. There are 13 residues in the CDR3. The CDR3 bases are TGTGCCAGCAGCTTAGGGCAAAACAATGAGCAGTTCTTC. It encodes CASSLGQNNEQFF.

This clonotype came up many times. The chain carries TRBV7-6 and TRBJ2-7, with D perhaps TRBD1 (6 bases). Trimming removed 5 bases from V and 4 bases from J, with 18 bases in between. CDR3 length: 15 amino acids. Germline V lookup: CDR1 SGHVS, CDR2 FNYEAQ. The CDR3 is CASSARQDGPYEQYF. In DNA form, the CDR3 reads TGTGCCAGCAGCGCCCGACAGGATGGTCCTTACGAGCAGTACTTC.

In its sample, this clonotype was seen many times. The chain employs TRBV12-3 or TRBV12-4 and TRBJ2-1; D might be TRBD2 (5 bases). With 6 bases removed from V and 1 base from J, the gap between germline ends came to 10 bases. The CDR3 totals 14 residues. The CDR3 DNA follows: TGTGCCAGCAGGTTATCGGGGTCCTACAATGAGCAGTTCTTC. It specifies CASRLSGSYNEQFF.

This clonotype was counted many times. The CDR3 DNA is TGCGCCAGCAGCTTGGGGACCACAGATACGCAGTATTTT. Translation gives CASSLGTTDTQYF. This chain uses TRBV5-1 with TRBJ2-3; no definite D call. The V end lost 0 bases, the J end lost 2 bases, and 4 bases lay between the germline ends. The germline gives CDR1 SGHRS, CDR2 YFSETQ. The CDR3 contains 13 residues. The whole variable domain, remainder taken from reference TRBV5-1 and TRBJ2-3, is KAGVTQTPRYLIKTRGQQVTLSCSPISGHRSVSWYQQTPGQGLQFLFEYFSETQRNKGNFPGRFSGRQFSNSRSEMNVSTLELGDSALYLCASSLGTTDTQYFGPGTRLTVL.

This clonotype occurred many times. Here the CDR3 reads CASSPGTSGRVNEQFF. For the CDR3, the DNA is TGTGCCAGCTCTCCAGGGACTAGCGGGAGAGTCAATGAGCAGTTCTTC. The J gene is TRBJ2-1, the V gene TRBV18; 14 positions match TRBD2. The ends lost 6 bases at V and 6 bases at J; junction bases unmatched: 7. The CDR3 contains 16 residues. Germline values: CDR1 KGHSH, CDR2 LQKENI.

A few counts support this clonotype. The V gene is TRBV7-2, the J gene TRBJ2-1; D tentatively fits TRBD1 or TRBD2 (6 bases each). Trimming pared 1 base from V and 9 bases from J, leaving 13 bases between. The V gene's germline CDR1 is SGHTA and CDR2 FQGNSA. CDR3 length: 14 amino acids. CDR3 bases: TGTGCCAGCAGCTTAGGGGGGGCCGTCGGTGAGCAGTTCTTC. This encodes CASSLGGAVGEQFF.

A remark on this clonotype: A single base separates this from a much larger clone, so it may be a read error. The missing conserved phenylalanine or tryptophan at the end of this CDR3 makes a read error likely. The V call is TRBV27, the J call TRBJ1-5; no firm D call. Germline CDR1 is MNHEY and CDR2 is SMNVEV (reference sequence). The CDR3 spans 12 residues. V was cut by 2 bases and J by 2 bases, with 1 base left in between. The chain's CDR3 is CASSLGNQPQHI. The CDR3 nucleotides read TGTGCCAGCAGTTTAGGCAATCAGCCCCAGCATATT.

This clonotype was seen ten or more times. This rearrangement joins TRBV12-3 or TRBV12-4 to TRBJ1-1, with D tentatively TRBD1 (5 bases). There are 15 residues in the CDR3. Trimming removed 1 base from V and 2 bases from J, with 11 bases in between. The CDR3 region has the DNA TGTGCCAGCAGTTTAGATCGCAGGGCTAACACTGAAGCTTTCTTT. It is translated as CASSLDRRANTEAFF.

The V call is TRBV21-1, the J call TRBJ2-7; the table's TRBD2 call for D was not verified on the DNA. TRBV21-1 is tagged as a pseudogene. CDR3 length equals 19 residues. The CDR3 reads CASSKGEGTPGNSGIEQYV. For the CDR3, the DNA is TGTGCCAGCAGCAAAGGCGAGGGAACCCCTGGGAATAGCGGGATCGAGCAGTACGTC.

This clonotype was counted ten times or more. The V call is TRBV7-9, the J call TRBJ2-1; no reliable D call. Germline lookup yields CDR1 SEHNR and CDR2 FQNEAQ (reference sequence). Trimming removed 2 bases from V and 4 bases from J, with 6 bases in between. The CDR3 is 13 residues long. The CDR3 protein is CASSLLGYNEQFF. The CDR3 DNA reads as TGTGCCAGCAGCTTACTGGGGTACAATGAGCAGTTCTTC.

This clonotype was found many times. This chain links TRBV2 with TRBJ2-5; D is possibly TRBD1 (6 bases). The CDR3 extends over 14 amino acids. V shed 5 bases and J shed 3 bases, with 13 bases lying between them. Germline V gene sequence: CDR1 SNHLY, CDR2 FYNNEI. In DNA, the CDR3 is TGTGCCAGCAGTACCCAGGGGTTAAAAGAGACCCAGTACTTC. Translated: CASSTQGLKETQYF.